This is a list of T cell receptor beta chains from one sample in a study of shared clonotypes between healthy human individuals. Method: immunoSEQ multiplex PCR; TCRdb's copy keeps in-frame clones and lacks some. The sample lists some 2,100,000 clones, under 95% occurring once. The sequenced sample was naive CD8+ T cells from PBMCs. The receptors originated from a young man in good health. Some clones in this sample may be carry-over from other donors' samples. The conserved cysteine and the conserved F or W are not part of the CDR3 here.

V gene	J gene	CDR3 protein
TRBV6-1	TRBJ2-1	ASSEREGDEQF
TRBV9	TRBJ1-4	ASSVGAHGEKLF
TRBV15	TRBJ2-2	ATSRVGGPGELF
TRBV18	TRBJ2-5	ASSPARGQETQY
TRBV12-5	TRBJ2-2	ASGLVAPSGRFPGTGELF
TRBV28	TRBJ1-1	ASSFGENTEAF
TRBV10-2	TRBJ2-2	ASSDDRGPTGELF
TRBV19	TRBJ2-2	ASSRSSGRTDTGELF
TRBV4-1	TRBJ2-7	ASSQEVEQEQY
TRBV15	TRBJ2-5	ATSSGSQREQY
TRBV27	TRBJ1-1	ASRWTGGGTEAF
TRBV2	TRBJ1-2	ASSDLRAGTYGYT
TRBV5-1	TRBJ1-1	ASSFTSNTEAF
TRBV7-8	TRBJ1-5	ASSPDVNQPQH
TRBV23-1	TRBJ2-7	ASRLAGKFYEQY
TRBV27	TRBJ2-3	ASSFRDYYTDTQY
TRBV7-2	TRBJ1-1	ASSTVREDVAF
TRBV28	TRBJ2-7	ASSPFSSGHSYEQY
TRBV12-5	TRBJ2-5	ASRRGARETQY
TRBV27	TRBJ2-7	ASTQLGAGMLSYEQY
TRBV27	TRBJ1-2	ASSLSTGSGGYT
TRBV7-9	TRBJ1-2	ASSISEREALKGYT
TRBV7-8	TRBJ2-1	ASSFKGGRDEQF
TRBV7-9	TRBJ1-2	ASSLKALARTGYGYT
TRBV29-1	TRBJ1-1	SVVGAGVNTEAF
TRBV7-9	TRBJ2-1	ASSLVGSGDEQF
TRBV19	TRBJ2-7	ASRGTGIYEQY
TRBV7-9	TRBJ2-5	ASSLDGQETQY
TRBV11-2	TRBJ2-1	ASRGPSYNEQF
TRBV10-3	TRBJ2-5	AIKGPLKGETQY
TRBV4-2	TRBJ2-7	ASSQELYYEQY
TRBV7-9	TRBJ2-5	ASSLARRGEETQY
TRBV28	TRBJ1-2	ASSLDRLYYGYT
TRBV4-1	TRBJ2-7	ASSQGLSTYEQY
TRBV27	TRBJ2-7	ASSLGLPYEQY
TRBV5-1	TRBJ1-1	ASSWEQGPYTEAF
TRBV6-1	TRBJ1-1	ASSERWVNTEAF
TRBV9	TRBJ2-7	ASSVVAGGMYEQY
TRBV27	TRBJ2-6	ASSPLGLAGDSGANVLT
TRBV5-1	TRBJ2-4	ASSPTDLAKNIQY
TRBV7-9	TRBJ2-1	ASSFFLSTRDRRNEQF
TRBV4-2	TRBJ2-7	ASSHLAGDYEQY
TRBV28	TRBJ1-4	ASSLRSRETNEKLF
TRBV6-1	TRBJ2-3	ASSVRTGVVADTQY
TRBV28	TRBJ1-2	ASSSFGGIGVYT